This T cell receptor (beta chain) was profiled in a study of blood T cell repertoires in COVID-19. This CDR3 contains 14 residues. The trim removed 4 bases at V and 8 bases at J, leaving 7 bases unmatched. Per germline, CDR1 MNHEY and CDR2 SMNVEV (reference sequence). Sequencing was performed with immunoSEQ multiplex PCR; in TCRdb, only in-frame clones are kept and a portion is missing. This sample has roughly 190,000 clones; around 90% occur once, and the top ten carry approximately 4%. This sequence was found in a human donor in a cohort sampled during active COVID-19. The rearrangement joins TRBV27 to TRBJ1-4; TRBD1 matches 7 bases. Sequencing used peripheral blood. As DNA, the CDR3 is TGTGCCAGCAGTTCAAGACAGGGAAAGGAAAAACTGTTTTTT. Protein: CASSSRQGKEKLFF.